The T cell receptor beta chain described here comes from a study of blood T cell repertoires in COVID-19. Overall study: Donors in the United States, Italy and Spain gave samples during acute or convalescent COVID-19. Sources were T cells, B-cell-depleted T cells, or PBMCs; the material itself was cDNA or gDNA.

There are 15 residues in the CDR3. CDR1 is SGHTA and CDR2 is FQGNSA in the germline V gene. Losses at the gene ends were 0 bases for V and 0 bases for J; bases not matched to a gene: 2. In the authors' workflow: Amplification of reference gene primers provided the estimated nucleated cell counts. Clones were read by immunoSEQ multiplex PCR, and TCRdb kept only the in-frame ones, dropping some. The V and J calls and clone size were taken over from that table, and D and trimming were inferred from the DNA. The table records roughly 100,000 clones, about 83% of them present only once. A remark on this clone: The sample carries other DNA sequences with the same CDR3.

Material for sequencing was peripheral blood. The rearrangement links TRBV7-2 to TRBJ2-7, with 7 positions matching TRBD2. This TCR came from a man aged 35-49 years with active or convalescent COVID-19. The CDR3: CASSLAGGGSYEQYF. The CDR3 nucleotides are TGTGCCAGCAGCTTAGCCGGCGGGGGCTCCTACGAGCAGTACTTC.